Presented here are 13 T cell receptor beta chains from one specimen sequenced in a study of CD8 T cells in Susac syndrome. With random hexamers, reverse transcription was performed on about 0.5 to 1 ug of RNA. TCRdb passed the immunoSEQ multiplex PCR reads through MiXCR, listing each CDR3 protein once. The table records 150,000 to 200,000 distinct CDR3 sequences, roughly nine tenths of them present only once. The specimen was CD4+ T cells from PBMCs. The receptors stem from a human donor with Susac syndrome.

The chain is built from TRBV11-1 and TRBJ2-7; D is unresolved. The CDR3 consists of 13 residues. Per the germline V gene, CDR1 is SGHAT and CDR2 is FQDESV (reference sequence). Trimming took off 3 bases at V and 3 bases at J, with 9 bases between the two ends. The CDR3 DNA follows: TGTGCCAGCAGCTTTCAGGACCGCTACGAGCAGTACTTC. It codes for CASSFQDRYEQYF.

This clonotype was observed once. The chain has TRBV6-5 and TRBJ2-7; 11 bases agree with TRBD1. Germline-derived CDR1 and CDR2 are MNHEY and SVGAGI. The CDR3 covers 14 residues. The V and J ends lost 5 bases and 4 bases, in that order; junction bases with no gene match: 4. CDR3: CASSRDRGVYEQYF. As DNA, the CDR3 is TGTGCCAGCAGTCGGGACAGGGGGGTTTACGAGCAGTACTTC.

V usage is TRBV9 and J usage is TRBJ2-7; possible D gene TRBD2, 6 bases. Germline lookup yields CDR1 SGDLS and CDR2 YYNGEE. CDR3 length: 15 residues. V lost 4 bases to trimming and J lost 2 bases, with 16 bases between them. The CDR3, as DNA: TGTGCCAGCAGCCTTTCGGAGGGAGGCCCCTACGAGCAGTACTTC. It codes for CASSLSEGGPYEQYF. The variable domain in full, with the rest retrieved from reference TRBV9 and TRBJ2-7, is DSGVTQTPKHLITATGQRVTLRCSPRSGDLSVYWYQQSLDQGLQFLIQYYNGEERAKGNILERFSAQQFPDLHSELNLSSLELGDSALYFCASSLSEGGPYEQYFGPGTRLTVT.

This chain joins TRBV5-1 and TRBJ2-7; 8 bases align to TRBD2. Trimming removed 0 bases from V and 12 bases from J; junction bases left unmatched: 5. CDR1 is SGHRS, CDR2 YFSETQ, per germline. This CDR3 comprises 12 residues. DNA for the CDR3: TGCGCCAGCAGCTTGGCCGGGGGGGATCCGTACTTC. This codes for CASSLAGGDPYF.

The chain combines TRBV18 with TRBJ1-5, with D maybe TRBD1 (6 bases). This CDR3 has 16 residues. CDR1 is KGHSH and CDR2 is LQKENI in the germline V gene. V was cut by 3 bases and J by 0 bases, with 12 bases left in between. The CDR3 here is CASSPSDSVSNQPQHF. DNA of the CDR3: TGTGCCAGCTCACCCTCGGACAGCGTTAGCAATCAGCCCCAGCATTTT. Looking up the rest from reference TRBV18 and TRBJ1-5 gives the full variable domain: NAGVMQNPRHLVRRRGQEARLRCSPMKGHSHVYWYRQLPEEGLKFMVYLQKENIIDESGMPKERFSAEFPKEGPSILRIQQVVRGDSAAYFCASSPSDSVSNQPQHFGDGTRLSIL.

V is TRBV20-1 and J is TRBJ2-3; TRBD2 matches at 10 bases. CDR1 and CDR2 from the germline V gene are DFQATT and SNEGSKA (reference sequence). The CDR3 length is 13 residues. DNA of the CDR3: TGCTCACAAGGGACTAGCGGCACAGATACGCAGTATTTT. Protein product: CSQGTSGTDTQYF.

The chain is built from TRBV20-1 and TRBJ2-7; weak D call: TRBD1 (5 bases). Trimming took off 2 bases at V and 2 bases at J, with 10 bases between the two ends. Germline CDR1 DFQATT, CDR2 SNEGSKA (reference sequence). The CDR3 loop spans 13 amino acids. CDR3 sequence reads: CSARQGLPYEQYF. CDR3 nucleotides: TGCAGTGCTAGACAGGGATTGCCCTACGAGCAGTACTTC.

The J gene is TRBJ1-1, the V gene TRBV18; tentatively, D is TRBD1 (5 bases). The CDR3 runs to 14 residues. The ends were cut back, 6 bases at V and 4 bases at J, with 15 bases in the middle. In germline, CDR1 is KGHSH, CDR2 LQKENI. The CDR3 nucleotides are TGTGCCAGCTCGCCTTCGACAGACCTCACTGAAGCTTTCTTT. Its translation is CASSPSTDLTEAFF.

The J gene is TRBJ2-2, the V gene TRBV19; 7 bases are shared with TRBD1. The V gene end was trimmed by 5 bases and the J gene end by 4 bases; junction bases not matched to a gene: 7. The germline CDR1 and CDR2 sequences are LNHDA and SQIVND (reference sequence). The CDR3 has 15 amino acids. The CDR3 sequence is CASSPSGTATGELFF. The CDR3 DNA follows: TGTGCCAGTAGTCCCTCCGGGACAGCCACCGGGGAGCTGTTTTTT.

This rearrangement joins TRBV5-1 to TRBJ1-1, with 10 bases lining up with TRBD1. With 5 bases clipped from V and 0 bases from J, the junction kept 7 bases outside the gene matches. The CDR3 has 16 amino acids. Germline loops: CDR1 SGHRS, CDR2 YFSETQ. The CDR3 protein is CASSSGTGEVNTEAFF. CDR3 DNA sequence: TGCGCCAGCAGTTCTGGGACAGGGGAAGTGAACACTGAAGCTTTCTTT. Full variable domain (rest looked up from reference TRBV5-1 and TRBJ1-1): KAGVTQTPRYLIKTRGQQVTLSCSPISGHRSVSWYQQTPGQGLQFLFEYFSETQRNKGNFPGRFSGRQFSNSRSEMNVSTLELGDSALYLCASSSGTGEVNTEAFFGQGTRLTVV.

CDR3 sequence reads: CAINLDRGYTF. DNA for the CDR3: TGTGCCATTAATCTGGACAGAGGCTACACCTTC. The rearrangement joins TRBV3-1 to TRBJ1-2, with D possibly being TRBD1 (6 bases). The CDR3 runs 11 residues. Germline values: CDR1 LGHDT, CDR2 YNNKEL (reference sequence). Trimming cost V 10 bases and J 8 bases, with 14 bases left between them.

The V call is TRBV18, the J call TRBJ1-5; D is undetermined. Trimming cost V 3 bases and J 4 bases, with 4 bases left between them. The CDR3 is made up of 12 amino acids. Germline V lookup: CDR1 KGHSH, CDR2 LQKENI. The CDR3: CASSPGNQPQHF. The CDR3 region has the DNA TGTGCCAGCTCACCCGGGAATCAGCCCCAGCATTTT.

This clonotype was found a few times. The chain employs TRBV19 and TRBJ1-5; D unresolved. The CDR3 sequence is 11 residues long. CDR1 and CDR2 from the germline V gene are LNHDA and SQIVND (reference sequence). Trimming stripped 5 bases from V and 6 bases from J, with 5 bases between. Here the CDR3 reads CASSEGQPQHF. CDR3 in DNA: TGTGCCAGTAGTGAAGGTCAGCCCCAGCATTTT. The complete variable domain, with remaining parts taken from reference TRBV19 and TRBJ1-5, reads DGGITQSPKYLFRKEGQNVTLSCEQNLNHDAMYWYRQDPGQGLRLIYYSQIVNDFQKGDIAEGYSVSREKKESFPLTVTSAQKNPTAFYLCASSEGQPQHFGDGTRLSIL.